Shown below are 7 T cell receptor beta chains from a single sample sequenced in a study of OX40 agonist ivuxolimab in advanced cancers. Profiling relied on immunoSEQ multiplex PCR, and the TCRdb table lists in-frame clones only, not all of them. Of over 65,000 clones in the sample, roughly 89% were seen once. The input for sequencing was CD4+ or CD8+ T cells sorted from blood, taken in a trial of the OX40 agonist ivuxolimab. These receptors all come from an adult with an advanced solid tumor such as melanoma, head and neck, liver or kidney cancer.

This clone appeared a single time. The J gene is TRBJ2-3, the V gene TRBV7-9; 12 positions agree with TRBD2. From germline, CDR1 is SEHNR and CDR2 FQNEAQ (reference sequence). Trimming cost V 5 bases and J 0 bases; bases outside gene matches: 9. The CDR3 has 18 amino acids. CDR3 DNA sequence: TGTGCCAGCAGCCGAGGACTAGCGGGACCCTCTAGCACAGATACGCAGTATTTT. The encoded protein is CASSRGLAGPSSTDTQYF.

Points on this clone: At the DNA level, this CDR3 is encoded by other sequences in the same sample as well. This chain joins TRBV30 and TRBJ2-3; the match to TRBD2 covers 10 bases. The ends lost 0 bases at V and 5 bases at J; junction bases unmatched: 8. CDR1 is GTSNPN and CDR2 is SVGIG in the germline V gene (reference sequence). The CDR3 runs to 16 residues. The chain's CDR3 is CAWSVLLAGARDTQYF. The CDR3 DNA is TGTGCCTGGAGTGTACTCCTAGCGGGAGCTAGAGATACGCAGTATTTT.

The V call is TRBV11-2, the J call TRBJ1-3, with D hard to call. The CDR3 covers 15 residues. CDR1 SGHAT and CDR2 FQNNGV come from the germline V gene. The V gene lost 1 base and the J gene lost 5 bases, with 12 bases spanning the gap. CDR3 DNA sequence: TGTGCCAGCAGCTTAGTCACCGGGAAAAGAAACACCATATATTTT. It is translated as CASSLVTGKRNTIYF.

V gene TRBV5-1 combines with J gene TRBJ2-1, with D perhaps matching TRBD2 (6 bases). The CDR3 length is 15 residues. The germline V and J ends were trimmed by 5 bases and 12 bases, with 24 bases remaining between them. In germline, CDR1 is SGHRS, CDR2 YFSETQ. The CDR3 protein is CASSSGGTGLEGQFF. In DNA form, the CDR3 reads TGCGCCAGCAGTTCGGGTGGGACTGGCCTAGAGGGGCAGTTCTTC. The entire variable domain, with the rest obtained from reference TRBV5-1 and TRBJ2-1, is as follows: KAGVTQTPRYLIKTRGQQVTLSCSPISGHRSVSWYQQTPGQGLQFLFEYFSETQRNKGNFPGRFSGRQFSNSRSEMNVSTLELGDSALYLCASSSGGTGLEGQFFGPGTRLTVL.

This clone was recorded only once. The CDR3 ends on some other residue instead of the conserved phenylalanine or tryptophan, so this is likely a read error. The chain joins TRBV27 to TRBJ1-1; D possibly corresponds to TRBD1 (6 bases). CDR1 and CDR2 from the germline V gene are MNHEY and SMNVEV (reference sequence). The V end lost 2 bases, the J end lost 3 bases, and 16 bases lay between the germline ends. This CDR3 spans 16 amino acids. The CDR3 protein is CASSLRGGVRYTEAFL. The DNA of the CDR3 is TGTGCCAGCAGTTTAAGAGGGGGAGTACGGTACACTGAAGCTTTCCTT.

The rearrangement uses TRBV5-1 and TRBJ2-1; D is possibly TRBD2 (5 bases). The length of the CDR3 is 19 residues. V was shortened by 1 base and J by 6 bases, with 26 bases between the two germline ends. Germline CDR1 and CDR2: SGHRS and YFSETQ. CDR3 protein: CASSLNSLSRDRPGNEQFF. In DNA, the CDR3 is TGCGCCAGCAGCTTGAACTCCCTTTCTCGGGATAGGCCAGGCAATGAGCAGTTCTTC. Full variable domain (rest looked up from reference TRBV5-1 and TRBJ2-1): KAGVTQTPRYLIKTRGQQVTLSCSPISGHRSVSWYQQTPGQGLQFLFEYFSETQRNKGNFPGRFSGRQFSNSRSEMNVSTLELGDSALYLCASSLNSLSRDRPGNEQFFGPGTRLTVL.

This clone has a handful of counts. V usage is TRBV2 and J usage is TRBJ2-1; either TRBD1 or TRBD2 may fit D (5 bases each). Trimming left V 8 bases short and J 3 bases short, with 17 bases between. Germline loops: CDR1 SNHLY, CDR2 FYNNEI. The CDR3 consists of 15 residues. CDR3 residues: CASGTSVGVYNEQFF. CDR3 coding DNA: TGTGCCAGCGGCACTAGTGTGGGGGTCTACAATGAGCAGTTCTTC. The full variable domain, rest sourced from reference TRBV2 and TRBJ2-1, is EPEVTQTPSHQVTQMGQEVILRCVPISNHLYFYWYRQILGQKVEFLVSFYNNEISEKSEIFDDQFSVERPDGSNFTLKIRSTKLEDSAMYFCASGTSVGVYNEQFFGPGTRLTVL.